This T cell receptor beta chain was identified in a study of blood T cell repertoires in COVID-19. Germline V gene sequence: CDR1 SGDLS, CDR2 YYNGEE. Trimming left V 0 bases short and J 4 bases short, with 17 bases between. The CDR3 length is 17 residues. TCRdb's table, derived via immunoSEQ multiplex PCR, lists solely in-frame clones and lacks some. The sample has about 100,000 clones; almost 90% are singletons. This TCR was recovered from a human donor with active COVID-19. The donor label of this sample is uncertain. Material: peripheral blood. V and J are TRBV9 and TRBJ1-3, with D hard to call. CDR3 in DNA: TGTGCCAGCAGCGTAGTAGCGACGGCCCCTGGGGGAAACACCATATATTTT. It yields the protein CASSVVATAPGGNTIYF.